This T cell receptor (beta chain) was profiled in a study of OX40 agonist ivuxolimab in advanced cancers. Study results and limitations: CD4+ and CD8+ blood T cells expanded clonally by week 6 at 0.1 to 3.0 mg/kg. The work left the antigen specificity of expanded peripheral T cells undetermined.

This table comes from immunoSEQ multiplex PCR, and its TCRdb copy is limited to in-frame clones, with some not included. This table holds 40,000 to 55,000 clones, roughly nine tenths found once. Germline V CDR1 and CDR2: GTSNPN, SVGIG (reference sequence). The CDR3 loop spans 14 amino acids. Trimming took 3 bases from V and 6 from J; bases not matched to a gene: 7. Regarding this clone: The antigen is undetermined.

At baseline, cycle 4 day 1, and cycle 7 day 1, blood was sampled. The rearrangement links TRBV30 to TRBJ2-3; 9 bases line up with TRBD1. The sequence was collected from an adult with an advanced solid tumor such as melanoma, head and neck, liver or kidney cancer. The sequencing here drew on CD4+ or CD8+ T cells sorted from blood, taken in a trial of the OX40 agonist ivuxolimab. CDR3 residues: CAWRDRDRADTQYF. CDR3 DNA: TGTGCCTGGAGGGACCGGGACAGGGCCGATACGCAGTATTTT.